This TCR beta chain was sequenced in a study of CD8 T cells in Susac syndrome. Germline loops: CDR1 MNHNS, CDR2 SASEGT. The CDR3 has 14 amino acids. The germline V and J ends were trimmed by 6 bases and 2 bases, with 14 bases remaining between them. This clonotype came up once. RNA totalling about 0.45 to 1 ug underwent reverse transcription with random hexamers. Using its own MiXCR run on the immunoSEQ multiplex PCR reads, TCRdb lists one record per CDR3 protein. The sample has about 300,000 distinct CDR3 sequences, roughly nine tenths seen once. The CD8+ and CD4+ T cells were isolated magnetically using a negative isolation approach, whereas the TEMRA cells were enriched by FACS.

V is TRBV6-1 and J is TRBJ2-7, with D possibly being TRBD1 (5 bases). Sequenced: CD4+ T cells from PBMCs. This clonotype originated in a human donor with multiple sclerosis. The CDR3 DNA sequence: TGTGCCAGCAGGATGTCAGGGAATGCCTACGAGCAGTACTTC. Protein: CASRMSGNAYEQYF.